Below are 14 T cell receptor beta chains sequenced from a single sample in a study of blood T cell repertoires in COVID-19. Using immunoSEQ multiplex PCR, the repertoire was profiled, and TCRdb retains in-frame clones only, with some absent. The sample includes approximately 340,000 clones, roughly 92% seen only once; the top ten take roughly 0.9%. Sequenced input: PBMCs or T cells enriched from blood (not recorded which). Receptors originate from a woman aged 40 to 50 who had been exposed to COVID-19.

The V and J genes are TRBV19 and TRBJ2-1; TRBD2 is a possible D gene (7 bases). Trimming shortened V by 10 bases and J by 1 base, and 17 bases separated the two germline ends. Germline V gene lookup returns CDR1 LNHDA and CDR2 SQIVND (reference sequence). The CDR3 runs to 15 residues. DNA for the CDR3: TGTGCCACCGGACCCCGGGGGGCATCCTACAATGAGCAGTTCTTC. Its protein is CATGPRGASYNEQFF.

This clone has just one count. This sequence joins TRBV5-1 and TRBJ2-3; D perhaps matches TRBD2 (5 bases). This CDR3 spans 13 amino acids. Germline loops: CDR1 SGHRS, CDR2 YFSETQ. Deletions cut 0 bases from V and 5 bases from J, with 7 bases between. The chain's CDR3 is CASSLAGGDTQYF. The CDR3 coding sequence is TGCGCCAGCAGCTTGGCCGGAGGAGATACGCAGTATTTT.

The CDR3 nucleotides read TGTGCCAGCAGCCAAGATCCGGACAGAGCCTACAATGAGCAGTTCTTC. Translation gives CASSQDPDRAYNEQFF. The rearrangement uses TRBV14 and TRBJ2-1, with D perhaps TRBD1 (6 bases). The V gene's germline CDR1 is SGHDN and CDR2 FVKESK. The V and J ends lost 0 bases and 2 bases respectively, with 11 bases between them. This CDR3 has 16 amino acids.

This clone was counted a single time. The genes are TRBV5-1 and TRBJ1-1; TRBD1 agrees at 7 bases. V was pared by 3 bases and J by 7 bases, with 9 bases of the junction left unmatched. Germline V CDR1 and CDR2: SGHRS, YFSETQ. The CDR3 is 14 amino acids. Written as DNA, the CDR3 is TGCGCCAGCAGCTACGGGACAGCTGGTCTTGAAGCTTTCTTT. As protein: CASSYGTAGLEAFF.

This clone was seen just once. The chain recombines TRBV19 with TRBJ1-2, with 8 bases identical to TRBD1. CDR3 size: 14 residues. CDR1 LNHDA and CDR2 SQIVND come from the germline V gene (reference sequence). V gave up 7 bases and J gave up 4 bases; unmatched junction bases: 8. The CDR3 sequence is CASTQGAGVYGYTF. CDR3 nucleotide sequence: TGTGCCAGTACCCAGGGGGCGGGGGTCTATGGCTACACCTTC.

The chain joins TRBV6-6 to TRBJ2-5, with D possibly TRBD2 on 6 matching bases. The CDR3 runs 17 residues. In germline, CDR1 is MNHNY, CDR2 SVGAGI (reference sequence). V was pared by 5 bases and J by 5 bases, with 24 bases between. The CDR3 DNA reads as TGTGCCAGCAGTCCCCGATTCGAGCGGGTAGTAACTGAGACCCAGTACTTC. Protein: CASSPRFERVVTETQYF.

The chain joins TRBV5-1 to TRBJ1-4; possibly TRBD1 for D (6 bases). CDR3 length: 14 residues. The germline gives CDR1 SGHRS, CDR2 YFSETQ. Trimming cost V 1 base and J 5 bases, with 9 bases left between them. The CDR3: CASSLSQGNEKLFF. The CDR3 region has the DNA TGCGCCAGCAGCTTGAGTCAGGGGAATGAAAAACTGTTTTTT.

The chain carries TRBV6-5 and TRBJ1-5, with TRBD1 as a possible D gene (6 bases). Germline V CDR1 and CDR2: MNHEY, SVGAGI. CDR3 length equals 16 residues. V lost 4 bases, J lost 2 bases, and 15 bases lay in between. The DNA of the CDR3 is TGTGCCAGCAGTTTAAGACAGGTTGTAGGCAATCAGCCCCAGCATTTT. Its protein product is CASSLRQVVGNQPQHF.

This clone was detected only a few times. The chain carries TRBV7-8 and TRBJ1-2, with unresolved D. The CDR3 totals 14 residues. V lost 1 base and J 8 bases, leaving 14 bases between the germline ends. Germline values: CDR1 SGHVS, CDR2 FQNEAQ. The CDR3 region is CASSLGAAQLGYTF. The CDR3 bases are TGTGCCAGCAGCTTAGGGGCAGCCCAGCTGGGCTACACCTTC.

The chain is built from TRBV25-1 and TRBJ1-5; 7 positions match TRBD1. The V segment lost 6 bases and the J segment 9 bases; nucleotides outside the gene matches: 8. CDR1 is MGHDK and CDR2 is SYGVNS in the germline V gene. This CDR3 contains 13 residues. Here the CDR3 DNA reads TGTGCCAGCAGCGGACAGGCTTCGGGGCCCCAGCATTTT. Translated, it gives CASSGQASGPQHF.

The rearrangement links TRBV13 to TRBJ1-1; D might be TRBD1 (5 bases). V lost 5 bases and J lost 4, with 8 bases in between. CDR3 length: 12 residues. CDR1 and CDR2 from the germline V gene are PRHDT and FYEKMQ (reference sequence). The CDR3 coding sequence is TGTGCCAGCAGCCTCAGGGTCACTGAAGCTTTCTTT. Protein sequence: CASSLRVTEAFF. Supplemented by reference TRBV13 and TRBJ1-1, the full variable domain reads AAGVIQSPRHLIKEKRETATLKCYPIPRHDTVYWYQQGPGQDPQFLISFYEKMQSDKGSIPDRFSAQQFSDYHSELNMSSLELGDSALYFCASSLRVTEAFFGQGTRLTVV.

This chain joins TRBV3-1 (or the pseudogene TRBV3-2) and TRBJ2-7; possible D gene TRBD1, 6 bases. CDR3 length: 15 amino acids. V was cut by 4 bases and J by 3 bases, with 16 bases left in between. Germline CDR1 is LGHDT and CDR2 is YNNKEL (reference sequence). Here the CDR3 DNA reads TGTGCCAGCAGCCCTGTCCGGGACATAGACTACGAGCAGTACTTC. Protein: CASSPVRDIDYEQYF.

This chain links TRBV9 with TRBJ2-2, with 7 positions matching TRBD1. In germline, CDR1 is SGDLS, CDR2 YYNGEE. The CDR3 has 17 residues. Losses at the gene ends were 0 bases for V and 4 bases for J; bases not matched to a gene: 9. In DNA, the CDR3 is TGTGCCAGCAGCGTAGGATCGACAGGGATGGGCACCGGGGAGCTGTTTTTT. It specifies CASSVGSTGMGTGELFF. Supplemented by reference TRBV9 and TRBJ2-2, the full variable domain reads DSGVTQTPKHLITATGQRVTLRCSPRSGDLSVYWYQQSLDQGLQFLIQYYNGEERAKGNILERFSAQQFPDLHSELNLSSLELGDSALYFCASSVGSTGMGTGELFFGEGSRLTVL.

This chain links TRBV12-5 with TRBJ2-4; possibly TRBD1 for D (5 bases). The CDR3 contains 17 residues. V shed 3 bases and J shed 0 bases, with 15 bases lying between them. Germline V gene lookup returns CDR1 LGHNT and CDR2 FRNRAP. The CDR3 region has the DNA TGTGCTAGTGGTTTAAGGCGGTTGGGGCGAGCCAAAAACATTCAGTACTTC. It specifies CASGLRRLGRAKNIQYF.